A selection of T cell receptor beta chains follows, all from one sample in a study of shared clonotypes between healthy human individuals. TCRdb's copy holds only in-frame clones and misses some; the assay was immunoSEQ multiplex PCR. The sample has about 870,000 clones, 80% to 95% seen once. What was sequenced was naive CD8+ T cells sorted from blood. The receptor set was obtained from a man aged 30 to 45 in good health. CDR3s include the opening cysteine and the closing phenylalanine or tryptophan. A D gene is named only where the DNA matches it firmly.

j_call,v_call,d_call,cdr3_nt,cdr3_aa
TRBJ1-1,TRBV6-1,.,TGTGCCAGCAGTGAGTACAGGGTCACTGAAGCTTTCTTT,CASSEYRVTEAFF
TRBJ2-7,TRBV7-3,.,TGTGCCAGCAGCTTAAGTCCCTCCTACGAGCAGTACTTC,CASSLSPSYEQYF
TRBJ2-1,TRBV7-9,.,TGTGCCAGCAGCTTCGGTCCCGGGACAATGACCTACAATGAGCAGTTCTTC,CASSFGPGTMTYNEQFF
TRBJ1-5,TRBV30,.,TGTGCCTGGAGTTCAACAGGAGATCAGCCCCAGCATTTT,CAWSSTGDQPQHF
TRBJ2-7,TRBV7-6,.,TGTGCCAGCAGCTTAGTTGCGGAGAACTCCTACGAGCAGTACTTC,CASSLVAENSYEQYF
TRBJ2-1,TRBV19,TRBD1,TGTGCCAGTAGCTGGGCGGACAGGTTCTCCTACAATGAGCAGTTCTTC,CASSWADRFSYNEQFF
TRBJ2-4,TRBV27,TRBD2,TGTGCCAGCAGTTTTATCGCTAGCGGGGAAAACATTCAGTACTTC,CASSFIASGENIQYF
TRBJ1-5,TRBV7-8,TRBD1,TGTGCCAGCAGCCTGGGTGGGACAGGGGGGTATCAGCCCCAGCATTTT,CASSLGGTGGYQPQHF
TRBJ2-5,TRBV27,TRBD2,TGTGCCAGCAGTTTTGGACTAGCGAAAGAGACCCAGTACTTC,CASSFGLAKETQYF
TRBJ2-2,TRBV27,TRBD2,TGTGCCAGCAGTTCCTTATTAGCGGGAGGTGGAACCGGGGAGCTGTTTTTT,CASSSLLAGGGTGELFF
TRBJ2-2,TRBV7-9,TRBD1,TGTGCCAGCAGCCCGGACAGGGCGAACACCGGGGAGCTGTTTTTT,CASSPDRANTGELFF
TRBJ2-1,TRBV2,TRBD1,TGTGCCAGCAGTAGGCAGGGGGCTTATTATCGAGTCCATGAGCAGTTCTTC,CASSRQGAYYRVHEQFF
TRBJ2-7,TRBV6-1,TRBD1,TGTGCCAGCACCGAAAGGGACAGGGTCTACGAGCAGTACTTC,CASTERDRVYEQYF
TRBJ2-2,TRBV7-9,.,TGTGCCAGCACCATCGAGGTCGGGGAGCTGTTTTTT,CASTIEVGELFF
TRBJ1-5,TRBV2,.,TGTGCCAGCAGTGAAGGGTTGGGGATCCAGCCCCAGCATTTT,CASSEGLGIQPQHF
TRBJ2-1,TRBV14,TRBD2,TGTGCCAGCAGCCAGCTAGCGGGAGGGCGGGAGCAGTTCTTC,CASSQLAGGREQFF